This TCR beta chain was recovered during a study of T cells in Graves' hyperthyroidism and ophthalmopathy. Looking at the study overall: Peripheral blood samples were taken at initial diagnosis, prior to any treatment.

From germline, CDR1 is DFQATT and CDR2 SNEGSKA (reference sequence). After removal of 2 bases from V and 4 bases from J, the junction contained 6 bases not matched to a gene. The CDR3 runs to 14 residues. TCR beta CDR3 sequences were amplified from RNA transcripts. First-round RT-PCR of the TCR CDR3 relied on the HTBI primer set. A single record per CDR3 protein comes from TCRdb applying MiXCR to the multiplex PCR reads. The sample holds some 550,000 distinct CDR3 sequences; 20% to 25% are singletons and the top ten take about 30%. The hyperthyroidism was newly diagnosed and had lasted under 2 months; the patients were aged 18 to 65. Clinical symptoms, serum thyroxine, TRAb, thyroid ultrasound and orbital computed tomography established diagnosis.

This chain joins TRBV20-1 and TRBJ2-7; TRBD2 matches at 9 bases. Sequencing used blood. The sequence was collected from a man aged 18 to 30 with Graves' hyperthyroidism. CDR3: CSARMGGREYEQYF. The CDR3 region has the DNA TGCAGTGCTAGAATGGGCGGGAGGGAGTACGAGCAGTACTTC.